This T cell receptor beta chain is from a study of beta chain features in type 1 diabetes. Each of the CD4+ naive, central memory, regulatory and stem cell-like memory populations was sorted via CD45RO/CCR7/CD25/CD127/CD95/CD27. CDR3 length: 16 residues. Trimming pared 5 bases from V and 2 bases from J, leaving 19 bases between. Germline V gene lookup returns CDR1 PRHDT and CDR2 FYEKMQ (reference sequence). The isolated RNA, all of it, was reverse transcribed, so expressed TCRB transcripts were what got sequenced. Libraries were prepared by immunoSEQ multiplex PCR; TCRdb keeps only in-frame clonotypes and omits some of them. Of over 500,000 clones listed, roughly 15% are singletons. Whole-study findings and limits: Researchers could not determine here whether HLA type influences TCRB rearrangement.

This clone was found a few times. Its antigen is not known. The chain recombines TRBV13 with TRBJ2-7, with D unresolved. The sample was naive CD4+ T cells from blood. This sequence originates from a man between 18 and 35 years old in good health. CDR3 protein: CASSLWFGKGPYEQYF. CDR3 in DNA: TGTGCCAGCAGCCTGTGGTTTGGGAAGGGCCCCTACGAGCAGTACTTC.